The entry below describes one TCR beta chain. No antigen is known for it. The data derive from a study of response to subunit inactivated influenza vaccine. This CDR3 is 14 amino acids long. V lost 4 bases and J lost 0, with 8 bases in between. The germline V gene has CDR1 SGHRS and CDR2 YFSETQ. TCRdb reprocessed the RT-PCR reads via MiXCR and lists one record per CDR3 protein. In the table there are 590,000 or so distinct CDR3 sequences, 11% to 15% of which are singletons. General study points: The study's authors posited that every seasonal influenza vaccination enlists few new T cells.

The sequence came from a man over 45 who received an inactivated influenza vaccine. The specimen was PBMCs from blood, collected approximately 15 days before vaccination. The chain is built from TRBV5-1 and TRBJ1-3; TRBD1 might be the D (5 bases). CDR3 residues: CASSEQVSGNTIYF. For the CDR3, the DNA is TGCGCCAGCAGCGAACAGGTCTCTGGAAACACCATATATTTT.